The rows below give T cell receptor beta chains drawn from one sample of a study of blood T cell repertoires in COVID-19. Assay used: immunoSEQ multiplex PCR; TCRdb lists only in-frame clones, some missing. The sample gives about 60,000 clones, about 90% of which show up once; 4.5% to 6% is in the top ten. Specimen: peripheral blood. Source of these receptors: a human donor in a cohort sampled during active COVID-19. Each CDR3 is given with its conserved first and last residue.

j_gene: TRBJ1-2
v_gene: TRBV19
CDR3aa: CASSDREYGYTF

j_gene: TRBJ2-1
v_gene: TRBV24-1
CDR3aa: CATSDLDRGGDNEQFF

j_gene: TRBJ1-6
v_gene: TRBV7-2
CDR3aa: CASSLRGRTGVDSPLHF

j_gene: TRBJ2-3
v_gene: TRBV5-1
CDR3aa: CASSLGGLGTDTQYF

j_gene: TRBJ2-5
v_gene: TRBV7-9
CDR3aa: CASRLGQGASETQYF

j_gene: TRBJ2-7
v_gene: TRBV5-8
CDR3aa: CASRRTGDSYEQYF

j_gene: TRBJ1-1
v_gene: TRBV4-1
CDR3aa: CASSPRVREGAEAFF

j_gene: TRBJ1-5
v_gene: TRBV5-6
CDR3aa: CASSTTGDRRQPQHF

j_gene: TRBJ2-5
v_gene: TRBV5-4
CDR3aa: CASSREYQETQYF

j_gene: TRBJ2-5
v_gene: TRBV7-2
CDR3aa: CASSSDRGETQYF

j_gene: TRBJ2-7
v_gene: TRBV30
CDR3aa: CAWIPQGARHEQYF

j_gene: TRBJ1-5
v_gene: TRBV5-1
CDR3aa: CASSLNGGSGQPQHF

j_gene: TRBJ2-7
v_gene: TRBV27
CDR3aa: CASSLLAGGSYEQYF

j_gene: TRBJ2-2
v_gene: TRBV18
CDR3aa: CASSPRLTSGGTNTGELFF

j_gene: TRBJ1-6
v_gene: TRBV5-8
CDR3aa: CASSLRGNSPLHF

j_gene: TRBJ1-6
v_gene: TRBV11-2
CDR3aa: CASSPMGGNSPLHF

j_gene: TRBJ1-2
v_gene: TRBV6-6
CDR3aa: CASRTLRGGYGYTF

j_gene: TRBJ2-6
v_gene: TRBV4-1
CDR3aa: CASSQEAPGTAGANVLTF